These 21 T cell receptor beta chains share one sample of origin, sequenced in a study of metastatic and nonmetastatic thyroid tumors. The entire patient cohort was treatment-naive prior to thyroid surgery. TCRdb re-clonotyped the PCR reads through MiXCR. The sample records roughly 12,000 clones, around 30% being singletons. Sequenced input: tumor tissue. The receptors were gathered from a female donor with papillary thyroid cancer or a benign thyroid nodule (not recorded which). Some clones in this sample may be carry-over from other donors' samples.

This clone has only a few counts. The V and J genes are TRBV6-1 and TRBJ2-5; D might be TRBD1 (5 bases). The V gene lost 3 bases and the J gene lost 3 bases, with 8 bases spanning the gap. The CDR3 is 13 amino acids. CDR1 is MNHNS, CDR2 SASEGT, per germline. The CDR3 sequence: CASSEWGEETQYF. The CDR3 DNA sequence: TGTGCCAGCAGTGAGTGGGGCGAAGAGACCCAGTACTTC.

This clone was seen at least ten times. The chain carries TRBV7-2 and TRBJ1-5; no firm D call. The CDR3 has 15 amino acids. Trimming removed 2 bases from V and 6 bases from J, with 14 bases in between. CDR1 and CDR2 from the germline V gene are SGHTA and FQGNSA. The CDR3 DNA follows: TGTGCCAGCAGCTTACTTGGTACAACTGGTCAGCCCCAGCATTTT. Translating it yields CASSLLGTTGQPQHF.

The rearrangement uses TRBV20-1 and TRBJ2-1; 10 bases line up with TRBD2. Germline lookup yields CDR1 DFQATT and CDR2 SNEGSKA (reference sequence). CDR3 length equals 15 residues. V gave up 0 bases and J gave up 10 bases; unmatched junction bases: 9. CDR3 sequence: CSAREPAGGPGEQFF. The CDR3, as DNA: TGCAGTGCTAGAGAACCAGCGGGAGGGCCTGGAGAGCAGTTCTTC.

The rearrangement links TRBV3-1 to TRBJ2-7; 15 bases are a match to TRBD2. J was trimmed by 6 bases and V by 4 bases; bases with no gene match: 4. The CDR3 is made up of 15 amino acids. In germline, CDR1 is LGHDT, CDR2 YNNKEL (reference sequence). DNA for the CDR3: TGTGCCAGCAGCCTTGGACTAGCGGGAGGGGCCGAGCAGTACTTC. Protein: CASSLGLAGGAEQYF.

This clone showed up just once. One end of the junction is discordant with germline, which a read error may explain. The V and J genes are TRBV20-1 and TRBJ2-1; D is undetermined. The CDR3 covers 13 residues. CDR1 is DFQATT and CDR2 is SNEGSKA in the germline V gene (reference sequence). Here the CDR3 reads CSAVIHENNEHLF. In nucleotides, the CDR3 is TGCAGTGCTGTCATTCACGAGAACAATGAGCATCTCTTC.

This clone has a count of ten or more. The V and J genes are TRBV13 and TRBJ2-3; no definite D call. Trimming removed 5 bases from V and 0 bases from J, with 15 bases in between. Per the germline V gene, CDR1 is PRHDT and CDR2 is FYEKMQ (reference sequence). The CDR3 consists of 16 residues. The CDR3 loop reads CASSSSRLSSTDTQYF. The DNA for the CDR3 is TGTGCCAGCAGCAGTAGCCGCCTTTCTAGCACAGATACGCAGTATTTT.

The CDR3 protein is CATLERGQDNSPLHF. DNA for the CDR3: TGTGCCACCCTGGAGAGGGGGCAGGATAATTCACCCCTCCACTTT. The chain has TRBV15 and TRBJ1-6; TRBD1 matches 7 bases. The CDR3 has 15 residues. Germline values: CDR1 LNHNV, CDR2 YYDKDF (reference sequence). Trimming removed 8 bases from V and 5 bases from J; junction bases left unmatched: 9.

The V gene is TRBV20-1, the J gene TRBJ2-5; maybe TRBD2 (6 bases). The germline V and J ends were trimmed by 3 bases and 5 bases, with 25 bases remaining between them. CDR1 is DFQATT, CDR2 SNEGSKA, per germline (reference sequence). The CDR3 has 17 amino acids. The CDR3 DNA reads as TGCAGTGCTAGGATGCTGGTCGGGACTCTCGTGAGGGAGACCCAGTACTTC. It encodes CSARMLVGTLVRETQYF.

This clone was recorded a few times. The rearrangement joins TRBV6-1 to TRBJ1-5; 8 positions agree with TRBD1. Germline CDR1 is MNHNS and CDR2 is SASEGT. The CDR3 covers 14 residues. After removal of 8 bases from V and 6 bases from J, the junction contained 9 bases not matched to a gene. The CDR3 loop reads CASAPQGGSQPQHF. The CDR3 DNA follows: TGTGCCAGCGCTCCACAGGGGGGGAGTCAGCCCCAGCATTTT.

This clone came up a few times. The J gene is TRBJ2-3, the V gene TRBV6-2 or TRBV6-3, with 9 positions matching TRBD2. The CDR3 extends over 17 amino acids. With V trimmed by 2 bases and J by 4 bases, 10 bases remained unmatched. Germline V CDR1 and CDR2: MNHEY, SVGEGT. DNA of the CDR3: TGTGCCAGCAGTTACGTTGAGCGGGGGGCTACCCCAGATACGCAGTATTTT. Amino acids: CASSYVERGATPDTQYF.

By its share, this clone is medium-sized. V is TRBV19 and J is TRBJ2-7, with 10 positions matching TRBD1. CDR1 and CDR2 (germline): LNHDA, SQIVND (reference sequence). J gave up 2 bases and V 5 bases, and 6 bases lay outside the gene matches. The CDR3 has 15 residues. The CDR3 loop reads CASSGRQGATYEQYF. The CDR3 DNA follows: TGTGCCAGTAGTGGACGACAGGGGGCCACCTACGAGCAGTACTTC.

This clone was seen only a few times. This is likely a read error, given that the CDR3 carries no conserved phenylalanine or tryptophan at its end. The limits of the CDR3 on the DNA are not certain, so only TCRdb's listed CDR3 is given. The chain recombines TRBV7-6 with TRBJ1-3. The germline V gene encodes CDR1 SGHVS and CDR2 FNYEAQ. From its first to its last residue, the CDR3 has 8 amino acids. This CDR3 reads CASSLGLA.

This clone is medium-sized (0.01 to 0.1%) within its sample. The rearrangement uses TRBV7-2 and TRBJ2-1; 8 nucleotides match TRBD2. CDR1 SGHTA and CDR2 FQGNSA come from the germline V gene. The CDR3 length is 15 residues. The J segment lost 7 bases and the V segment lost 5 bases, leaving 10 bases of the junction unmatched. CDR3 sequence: CASSLRGGEGNEQFF. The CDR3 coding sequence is TGTGCCAGCAGCCTCCGGGGGGGCGAAGGTAATGAGCAGTTCTTC.

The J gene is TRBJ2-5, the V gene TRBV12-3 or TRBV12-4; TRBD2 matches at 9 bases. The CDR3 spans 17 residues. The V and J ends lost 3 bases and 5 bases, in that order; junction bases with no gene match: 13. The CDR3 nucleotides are TGTGCCAGCAGTTTCAGCGGGAGGTGGCCAGGAGGGGAGACCCAGTACTTC. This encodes CASSFSGRWPGGETQYF.

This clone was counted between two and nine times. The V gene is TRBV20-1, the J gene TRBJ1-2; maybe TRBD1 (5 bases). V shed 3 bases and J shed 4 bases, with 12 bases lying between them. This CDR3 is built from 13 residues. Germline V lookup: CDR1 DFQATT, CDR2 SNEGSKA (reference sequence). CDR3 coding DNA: TGCAGTGCTAGGAGGCCGGACACCTATGGCTACACCTTC. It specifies CSARRPDTYGYTF.

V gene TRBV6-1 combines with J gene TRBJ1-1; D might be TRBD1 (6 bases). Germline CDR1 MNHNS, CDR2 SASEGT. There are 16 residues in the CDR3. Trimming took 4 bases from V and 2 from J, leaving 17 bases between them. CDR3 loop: CASSVTIRGGNTEAFF. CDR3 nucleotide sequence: TGTGCCAGCAGTGTCACCATCAGGGGAGGTAACACTGAAGCTTTCTTT.

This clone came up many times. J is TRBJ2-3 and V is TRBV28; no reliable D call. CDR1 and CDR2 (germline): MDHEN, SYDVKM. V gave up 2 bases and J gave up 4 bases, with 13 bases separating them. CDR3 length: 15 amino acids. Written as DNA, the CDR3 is TGTGCCAGCAGTTTAATCGGCGGTGGTGCAGATACGCAGTATTTT. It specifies CASSLIGGGADTQYF.

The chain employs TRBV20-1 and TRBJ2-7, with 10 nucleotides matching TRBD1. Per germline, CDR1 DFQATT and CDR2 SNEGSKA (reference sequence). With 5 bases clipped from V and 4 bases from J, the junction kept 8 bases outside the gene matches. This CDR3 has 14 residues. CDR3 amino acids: CSARPGQGVYEQYF. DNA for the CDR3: TGCAGTGCTCGACCTGGACAGGGGGTTTACGAGCAGTACTTC.

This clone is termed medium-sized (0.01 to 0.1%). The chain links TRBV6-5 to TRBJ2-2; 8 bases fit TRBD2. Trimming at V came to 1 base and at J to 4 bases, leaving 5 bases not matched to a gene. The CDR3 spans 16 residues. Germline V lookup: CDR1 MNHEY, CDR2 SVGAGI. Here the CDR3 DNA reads TGTGCCAGCAGTTACTGGGCGGGGGGCATCACCGGGGAGCTGTTTTTT. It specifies CASSYWAGGITGELFF.

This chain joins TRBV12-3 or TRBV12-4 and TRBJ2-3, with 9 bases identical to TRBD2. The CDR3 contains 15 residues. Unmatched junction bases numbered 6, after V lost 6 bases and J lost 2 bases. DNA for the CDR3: TGTGCCAGCAGAGTAATAGCGGGGGTCACAGATACGCAGTATTTT. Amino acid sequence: CASRVIAGVTDTQYF.

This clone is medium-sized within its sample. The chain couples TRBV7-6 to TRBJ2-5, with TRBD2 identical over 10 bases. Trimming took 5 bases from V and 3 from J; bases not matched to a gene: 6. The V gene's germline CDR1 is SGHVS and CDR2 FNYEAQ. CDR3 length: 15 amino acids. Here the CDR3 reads CASSRHSGGEETQYF. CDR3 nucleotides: TGTGCCAGCAGCCGCCACAGCGGGGGGGAAGAGACCCAGTACTTC. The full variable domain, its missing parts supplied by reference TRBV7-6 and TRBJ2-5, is GAGVSQSPRYKVTKRGQDVALRCDPISGHVSLYWYRQALGQGPEFLTYFNYEAQQDKSGLPNDRFSAERPEGSISTLTIQRTEQRDSAMYRCASSRHSGGEETQYFGPGTRLLVL.